This TCR beta chain originates from a study of blood T cells in healthy people across ages. Study-level results: Diversity of TCR beta per million T cells declined in a roughly linear way with age.

The authors ran a second PCR of roughly 6 to 12 cycles using a sample-barcoded 5' primer and a J-beta primer mix. TCRdb recomputed calls from the 5' RACE reads with MiXCR, one row per CDR3 protein. The sample lists 1.6 million or so distinct CDR3 sequences; roughly 30% were seen once. This clonotype has just a few counts. Antigen unknown. Germline loops: CDR1 SGHTA, CDR2 FQGNSA. Trimming took off 2 bases at V and 8 bases at J, with 9 bases between the two ends. The CDR3 consists of 12 residues. Sequenced input: blood. This chain connects TRBV7-2 to TRBJ1-2; D unresolved. This receptor was taken from a woman aged 25 to 45 in good health. The CDR3 DNA reads TGTGCCAGCAGCTTATTGTTTTGGGGCTACACCTTC. This codes for CASSLLFWGYTF.